Listed below are T cell receptor beta chains from one sample, sequenced in a study of regulatory T cells in long-lasting Graves disease. TCRdb re-called the multiplex PCR reads through MiXCR, storing one row per CDR3 protein. The data contain over 650,000 distinct CDR3 sequences, around 30% of them seen just once; the ten biggest clones take up 35% to 55%. The sequencing used peripheral blood mononuclear cells (PBMCs), collected when the disease was refractory, from a patient treated with antithyroid drugs. Receptors originate from a female donor with Graves disease. CDR3s include the opening cysteine and the closing phenylalanine or tryptophan. D genes are given only for firm matches. Some rows mark clone size as missing; the rest say once, few, many or name a class of expanded clone.

CDR3 length,clone size,J gene,V gene,D gene,CDR3 protein,CDR3 DNA
15,.,TRBJ1-5,TRBV27,.,CASSLHVYSNQPQHF,TGTGCCAGCAGTTTGCACGTTTATAGCAATCAGCCCCAGCATTTT
15,.,TRBJ1-4,TRBV20-1,.,CSARVEFVTNEKLFF,TGCAGTGCTAGAGTTGAATTTGTAACTAATGAAAAACTGTTTTTT
14,many,TRBJ1-2,TRBV28,.,CASSLGGIGRGYTF,TGTGCCAGCAGTTTGGGAGGGATAGGTCGAGGCTACACCTTC
17,.,TRBJ1-6,TRBV28,.,CASSPHVGGSLGSPLHF,TGTGCCAGCAGTCCCCATGTAGGGGGGTCTCTCGGTTCACCCCTCCACTTT
14,many,TRBJ2-7,TRBV28,.,CASHPRYSSYEQYF,TGTGCCAGCCACCCCAGGTATAGCTCCTACGAGCAGTACTTC
15,.,TRBJ1-1,TRBV29-1,.,CSVEGTEGMNTEAFF,TGCAGCGTTGAAGGTACCGAGGGTATGAACACTGAAGCTTTCTTT
14,.,TRBJ1-2,TRBV6-2/TRBV6-3,TRBD1,CASSERQGQDGYTF,TGTGCCAGCAGTGAGCGACAGGGTCAGGATGGCTACACCTTC
13,few,TRBJ2-5,TRBV7-3,.,CASSLNSRETQYF,TGTGCCAGCAGCTTAAACTCGCGAGAGACCCAGTACTTC
15,.,TRBJ1-4,TRBV6-5,.,CASSYSSPLGEKLFF,TGTGCCAGCAGTTACTCCTCCCCGTTAGGCGAAAAACTGTTTTTT
15,.,TRBJ2-7,TRBV2,TRBD2,CASCLTSGRAYEQYF,TGTGCCAGCTGCCTGACTAGCGGGCGAGCCTACGAGCAGTACTTC
12,few,TRBJ1-1,TRBV2,.,CASSELEAEPFF,TGTGCCAGCAGTGAACTGGAGGCTGAGCCTTTCTTT
14,few,TRBJ1-1,TRBV5-1,.,CASSFGGQNTEAFF,TGCGCCAGCAGCTTTGGGGGACAGAACACTGAAGCTTTCTTT
16,many,TRBJ2-7,TRBV7-4,TRBD2,CASSLGQRERVYEQYF,TGTGCCAGCAGCTTAGGACAGCGGGAGAGGGTCTACGAGCAGTACTTC
16,many,TRBJ2-7,TRBV6-1,TRBD2,CASSEEGTSGTYEQYF,TGTGCCAGCAGTGAGGAGGGGACTAGCGGAACCTACGAGCAGTACTTC
15,many,TRBJ1-1,TRBV6-1,.,CASRPDPPVNTEAFF,TGTGCCAGCAGGCCAGATCCACCCGTAAACACTGAAGCTTTCTTT
13,few,TRBJ2-7,TRBV3-1,.,CASTPGSSYEQYF,TGTGCCAGCACTCCGGGGAGCTCCTACGAGCAGTACTTC
14,.,TRBJ1-6,TRBV6-1,.,CASTGGGPNSPLHF,TGTGCCAGCACAGGAGGGGGTCCTAATTCACCCCTCCACTTT
19,.,TRBJ1-1,TRBV11-2,TRBD1,CASSSNGAWDRKQNTEAFF,TGTGCCAGCAGCTCCAATGGTGCTTGGGACAGAAAACAGAACACTGAAGCTTTCTTT
15,.,TRBJ2-5,TRBV19,TRBD1,CASSMSQGVRETQYF,TGTGCCAGTAGTATGAGTCAGGGGGTTCGAGAGACCCAGTACTTC
13,few,TRBJ2-4,TRBV5-5,.,CASSLDPKNIQYF,TGTGCCAGCAGCTTGGATCCCAAAAACATTCAGTACTTC
11,.,TRBJ2-7,TRBV29-1,TRBD1,CSVYRGYEQYF,TGCAGCGTTTACAGGGGCTACGAGCAGTACTTC
12,many,TRBJ1-1,TRBV12-3/TRBV12-4,.,CASSPPNTEAFF,TGTGCCAGCAGCCCACCGAACACTGAAGCTTTCTTT
15,many,TRBJ2-2,TRBV12-3/TRBV12-4,TRBD2,CASSGVAGHTGELFF,TGTGCCAGCAGTGGGGTAGCGGGACATACCGGGGAGCTGTTTTTT
13,.,TRBJ2-5,TRBV20-1,.,CSADRDDRETQYF,TGCAGTGCTGACCGGGACGACCGGGAGACCCAGTACTTC
17,few,TRBJ1-2,TRBV24-1,TRBD1,CATSGHPGQGENYGYTF,TGTGCCACCAGTGGGCACCCGGGACAGGGGGAGAACTATGGCTACACCTTC
15,.,TRBJ1-6,TRBV12-3/TRBV12-4,.,CASTPEHGGNSPLHF,TGTGCCAGCACCCCCGAACACGGGGGGAATTCACCCCTCCACTTT
13,.,TRBJ1-1,TRBV28,.,CASSKGINTEAFF,TGTGCCAGTAGTAAAGGCATTAACACTGAAGCTTTCTTT
13,.,TRBJ1-1,TRBV30,.,CAWSVGGANEAFF,TGTGCCTGGAGTGTAGGAGGGGCAAATGAAGCTTTCTTT
14,many,TRBJ2-5,TRBV2,TRBD2,CATIQLAGGETQYF,TGTGCCACAATACAACTAGCGGGAGGGGAGACCCAGTACTTC